A few counts support the clone carrying this TCR beta chain. This sequence may be a read error, since a much larger clone differs from it by one base. The same CDR3 also results from other DNA sequences found in this sample. The data derive from a study of shared clonotypes between healthy human individuals. Sequencing used immunoSEQ multiplex PCR; TCRdb keeps in-frame clones, though not all of them. The table includes approximately 720,000 clones, about 78% detected once. Germline-derived CDR1 and CDR2 are SEHNR and FQNEAQ (reference sequence). The CDR3 length is 12 residues. V lost 2 bases, J lost 3 bases, and 5 bases lay in between.

The sample was memory CD4+ T cells sorted from blood. Subset denoted: CD45RA-negative fraction. The clonotype originates from a woman in her 30s in good health. V usage is TRBV7-9 and J usage is TRBJ2-7, with a tentative D call TRBD1 (5 bases). CDR3 nucleotide sequence: TGTGCCAGCAGCTTACAGGGCTACGAGCAGTACTTC. This sequence encodes CASSLQGYEQYF. Full variable domain (missing parts from reference TRBV7-9 and TRBJ2-7): DTGVSQNPRHKITKRGQNVTFRCDPISEHNRLYWYRQTLGQGPEFLTYFQNEAQLEKSRLLSDRFSAERPKGSFSTLEIQRTEQGDSAMYLCASSLQGYEQYFGPGTRLTVT.